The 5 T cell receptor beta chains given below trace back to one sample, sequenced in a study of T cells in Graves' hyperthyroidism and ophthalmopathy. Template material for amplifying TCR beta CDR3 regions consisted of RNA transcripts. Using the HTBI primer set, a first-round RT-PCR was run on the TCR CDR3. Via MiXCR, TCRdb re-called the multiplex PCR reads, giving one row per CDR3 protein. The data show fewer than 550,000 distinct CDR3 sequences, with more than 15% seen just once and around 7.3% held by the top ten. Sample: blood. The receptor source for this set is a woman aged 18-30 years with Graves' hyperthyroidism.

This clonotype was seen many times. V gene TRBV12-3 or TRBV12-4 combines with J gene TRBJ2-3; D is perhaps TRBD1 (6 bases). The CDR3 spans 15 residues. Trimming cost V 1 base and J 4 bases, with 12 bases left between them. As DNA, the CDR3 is TGTGCCAGCAGTTTAGGAGGGGGACCCTCAGATACGCAGTATTTT. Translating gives CASSLGGGPSDTQYF.

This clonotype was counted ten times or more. CDR3 sequence: CASSPPASGSTDTQYF. DNA of the CDR3: TGTGCCAGCAGCCCCCCGGCTAGCGGGAGCACAGATACGCAGTATTTT. The chain links TRBV6-1 to TRBJ2-3; 8 nucleotides match TRBD2. From germline, CDR1 is MNHNS and CDR2 SASEGT. The ends lost 6 bases at V and 0 bases at J; junction bases unmatched: 8. This CDR3 comprises 16 residues.

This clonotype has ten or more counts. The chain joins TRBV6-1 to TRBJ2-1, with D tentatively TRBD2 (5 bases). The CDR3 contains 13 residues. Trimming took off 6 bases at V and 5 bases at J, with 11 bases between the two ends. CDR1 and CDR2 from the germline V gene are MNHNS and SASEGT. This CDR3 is CASSTLAHNEQFF. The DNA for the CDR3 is TGTGCCAGCAGCACCTTAGCGCACAATGAGCAGTTCTTC.

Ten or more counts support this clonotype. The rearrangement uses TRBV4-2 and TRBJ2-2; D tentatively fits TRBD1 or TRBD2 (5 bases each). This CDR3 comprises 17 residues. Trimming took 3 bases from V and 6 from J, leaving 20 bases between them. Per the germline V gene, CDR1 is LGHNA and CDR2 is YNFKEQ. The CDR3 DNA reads TGTGCCAGCAGCCAGGGGGAACCGACTCCTTCGGCCGGGGAGCTGTTTTTT. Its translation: CASSQGEPTPSAGELFF.

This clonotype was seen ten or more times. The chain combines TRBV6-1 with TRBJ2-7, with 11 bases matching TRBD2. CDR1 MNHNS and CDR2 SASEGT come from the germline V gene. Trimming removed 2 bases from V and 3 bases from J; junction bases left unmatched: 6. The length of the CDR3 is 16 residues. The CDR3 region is CASSEWVTSGDYEQYF. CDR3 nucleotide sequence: TGTGCCAGCAGTGAATGGGTGACTAGCGGGGACTACGAGCAGTACTTC.